The text below deals with one TCR beta chain. The data were obtained in a study of technical replicates of blood from a handful of donors. Clones were read by immunoSEQ multiplex PCR, and TCRdb kept only the in-frame ones, dropping some. This table has under 95,000 clones, 92% appearing once. CDR3 length equals 14 residues. The V and J ends lost 1 base and 7 bases, in that order; junction bases with no gene match: 3. Germline V gene sequence: CDR1 SGDLS, CDR2 YYNGEE. The specimen was T cells isolated from PBMCs. This clonotype originated in a human donor in good health. V and J are TRBV9 and TRBJ1-4; TRBD1 matches 8 bases. CDR3 nucleotides: TGTGCCAGCAGCGTACAGGGGGCGAGTGAAAAACTGTTTTTT. Translated, it gives CASSVQGASEKLFF. Supplemented by reference TRBV9 and TRBJ1-4, the full variable domain reads DSGVTQTPKHLITATGQRVTLRCSPRSGDLSVYWYQQSLDQGLQFLIQYYNGEERAKGNILERFSAQQFPDLHSELNLSSLELGDSALYFCASSVQGASEKLFFGSGTQLSVL.